These T cell receptor beta chains were read from a single sample in a study of blood T cell repertoires in COVID-19. TCRdb's table, derived via immunoSEQ multiplex PCR, lists solely in-frame clones and lacks some. The sample shows about 210,000 clones, about 88% of them seen only once. Source material: peripheral blood. The receptors shown here come from a man between 65 and 85 years old with acute or convalescent COVID-19. Each CDR3 is given with its conserved first and last residue. D genes are given only for firm matches. Expanded clones get a size class; other rows say once, few or many, or leave the size out.

V	D	size	J	CDR3	DNA
TRBV15	.	.	TRBJ1-5	CATRSTGFLSSQPQHF	TGTGCCACCAGGTCTACAGGGTTTTTAAGTAGTCAGCCCCAGCATTTT
TRBV6-2/TRBV6-3	TRBD1	.	TRBJ2-7	CASSYLGQGVDEQYF	TGTGCCAGCAGTTACCTTGGACAGGGAGTTGACGAGCAGTACTTC
TRBV5-4	TRBD1	.	TRBJ2-3	CASSPTGYSTDTQYF	TGTGCCAGCAGCCCGACAGGGTATAGCACAGATACGCAGTATTTT
TRBV5-4	TRBD2	once	TRBJ2-2	CASSLEREGPRELFF	TGTGCCAGCAGCTTGGAGCGGGAGGGCCCCCGGGAGCTGTTTTTT
TRBV6-2/TRBV6-3	TRBD1	.	TRBJ1-5	CASCPDRNNQPQHF	TGTGCCAGCTGCCCGGACAGGAACAATCAGCCCCAGCATTTT
TRBV5-1	TRBD1	.	TRBJ2-2	CASSPGQGANGELFF	TGCGCCAGCAGCCCGGGACAGGGGGCTAACGGGGAGCTGTTTTTT
TRBV6-1	TRBD1	.	TRBJ2-7	CASSETGGFGEQYF	TGTGCCAGCAGTGAGACAGGGGGCTTTGGCGAGCAGTACTTC
TRBV7-9	.	.	TRBJ1-2	CASSLMYRNSGYTF	TGTGCCAGCAGCTTAATGTACAGGAACAGTGGCTACACCTTC
TRBV18	TRBD1	few	TRBJ1-6	CASSQMDRGNSPLHF	TGTGCCAGCTCACAGATGGACAGGGGCAATTCACCCCTCCACTTT
TRBV12-5	.	.	TRBJ1-1	CASGLGGLTEAFF	TGTGCTAGTGGTTTAGGTGGGCTCACTGAAGCTTTCTTT
TRBV6-2/TRBV6-3	.	.	TRBJ1-1	CASSLGLTNTEAFF	TGTGCCAGCAGTCTCGGACTCACGAACACTGAAGCTTTCTTT
TRBV11-2	.	.	TRBJ2-2	CASSLNTGANTGELFF	TGTGCCAGCAGCTTAAATACGGGAGCGAACACCGGGGAGCTGTTTTTT
TRBV5-1	TRBD1	.	TRBJ2-6	CASSVKSQGAAGANVLTF	TGCGCCAGCAGCGTAAAAAGCCAGGGGGCCGCGGGGGCCAACGTCCTGACTTTC
TRBV7-9	.	.	TRBJ1-1	CATAGKNTEAFF	TGTGCCACCGCCGGGAAGAACACTGAAGCTTTCTTT
TRBV5-1	.	.	TRBJ1-4	CASSLLMGGEKLFF	TGCGCCAGCAGCCTCCTCATGGGGGGGGAAAAACTGTTTTTT
TRBV2	.	.	TRBJ1-3	CASNYSGNTIYF	TGTGCCAGCAATTACTCTGGAAACACCATATATTTT
TRBV30	TRBD2	.	TRBJ2-1	CAWSGTSGGEQFF	TGTGCCTGGAGCGGGACTAGCGGAGGTGAGCAGTTCTTC
TRBV12-5	TRBD2	.	TRBJ2-1	CASGSSGRDNEQFF	TGTGCTAGTGGTTCTAGCGGGAGAGACAATGAGCAGTTCTTC
TRBV5-4	TRBD2	.	TRBJ2-5	CASSLGSGAGQETQYF	TGTGCCAGCAGCTTGGGTTCTGGAGCGGGACAAGAGACCCAGTACTTC
TRBV7-8	.	.	TRBJ1-5	CASSHDRGGSNQPQHF	TGTGCCAGCAGTCATGACCGGGGTGGTAGCAATCAGCCCCAGCATTTT
TRBV27	.	.	TRBJ1-3	CASSPIKQGGGNTIYF	TGTGCCAGCAGTCCGATAAAACAGGGTGGTGGAAACACCATATATTTT
TRBV5-5	TRBD2	many	TRBJ2-2	CASSLLAGVGNTGELFF	TGTGCCAGCAGCTTACTAGCGGGAGTGGGCAACACCGGGGAGCTGTTTTTT
TRBV6-1	TRBD1	.	TRBJ2-7	CASSEVWTGVGYEQYF	TGTGCCAGCAGTGAAGTATGGACAGGGGTAGGCTACGAGCAGTACTTC
TRBV4-1	TRBD1	.	TRBJ1-1	CASSKAQGAKSAEAFF	TGCGCCAGCAGCAAAGCACAGGGGGCGAAGTCGGCTGAAGCTTTCTTT
TRBV20-1	TRBD1	.	TRBJ1-2	CSASLLGTARTYTF	TGCAGTGCTAGTTTGTTGGGGACAGCGCGGACCTACACCTTC
TRBV5-4	.	.	TRBJ1-6	CASSLDRTDNSPLHF	TGTGCCAGCAGCTTGGATAGGACAGATAATTCACCCCTCCACTTT
TRBV9	.	.	TRBJ2-7	CASSETGTTYEQYF	TGTGCCAGCAGCGAGACAGGTACCACCTACGAGCAGTACTTC
TRBV27	.	.	TRBJ1-3	CASSLKPGSGNTIYF	TGTGCCAGCAGTTTAAAGCCAGGCTCTGGAAACACCATATATTTT
TRBV5-1	TRBD1	.	TRBJ2-3	CASSPSTGGDTQYF	TGCGCCAGCAGCCCCTCGACAGGGGGGGATACGCAGTATTTT
TRBV19	TRBD1	.	TRBJ2-7	CASSKKGQGAYEQYF	TGTGCCAGTAGTAAAAAAGGACAGGGGGCGTACGAGCAGTACTTC
TRBV16	.	.	TRBJ1-1	CASSLRGGENTEAFF	TGTGCCAGCAGCCTGAGAGGGGGGGAAAACACTGAAGCTTTCTTT
TRBV7-3	.	.	TRBJ2-3	CASSPGISTDTQYF	TGTGCCAGCAGCCCCGGGATAAGCACAGATACGCAGTATTTT
TRBV29-1	TRBD2	.	TRBJ2-7	CSVEQTSGGGEQYF	TGCAGCGTTGAACAGACTAGCGGGGGTGGGGAGCAGTACTTC
TRBV21-1	.	.	TRBJ1-5	CASSKVYGDQPQHF	TGTGCCAGCAGCAAAGTGTACGGGGATCAGCCCCAGCATTTT
TRBV18	.	.	TRBJ1-1	CASSPAGLNTEAFF	TGTGCCAGCTCACCGGCAGGGTTGAACACTGAAGCTTTCTTT
TRBV11-2	.	.	TRBJ1-2	CASSAGAGIPF	TGTGCCAGCAGCGCAGGCGCGGGCATCCCCTTC
TRBV28	TRBD2	once	TRBJ2-7	CASSFYALAGGYEQYF	TGTGCCAGCAGTTTTTATGCGCTAGCGGGAGGGTACGAGCAGTACTTC
TRBV18	.	few	TRBJ2-3	CASSPAVGVDTQYF	TGTGCCAGCTCACCGGCGGTTGGCGTGGATACGCAGTATTTT